This T cell receptor beta chain was retrieved from a study of regulatory T cells in long-lasting Graves disease. Whole-study findings and limits: With persistent disease, TRBV28, TRBJ1-2 and TRBJ2-5 were the favored segments.

There are a few counts of this clonotype. Its antigen remains unknown. Arm-PCR with iRepertoire HTBI primers amplified the CDR3 regions for these TCR beta libraries. Original processing methods: Looking across samples, the authors found approximately 60 TRBV and 12 to 15 TRBJ segments. TCRdb called the multiplex PCR reads again in MiXCR, with one record for every CDR3 protein. What appears here as the V and J calls and clone size reflects TCRdb's work, not the paper's. The repertoire holds approximately 400,000 distinct CDR3 sequences, with 15% as singletons. V lost 0 bases to trimming and J lost 1 base, with 9 bases between them. Germline CDR1 reads SGDLS; CDR2 reads YYNGEE. The CDR3 is made up of 15 amino acids. The time point here: newly diagnosed GD, antithyroid drugs for less than 3 months. The TCR library was made from RNA that had been extracted from PBMCs in TRIzol. The sample also formed part of further work on T cells in Graves' hyperthyroidism and ophthalmopathy. That paper states: Among the patients, aged 18 to 65, hyperthyroidism was newly diagnosed and had lasted under 2 months. Most thyroid-expanded clonotypes above 0.001 were also found in blood.

This specimen consisted of peripheral blood mononuclear cells (PBMCs), obtained at new diagnosis, from a patient treated with antithyroid drugs. This receptor was identified in a woman aged 25 to 39 with Graves disease. The chain has TRBV9 and TRBJ2-3; no clear D. The CDR3 spells CASSVGLARTDTQYF. The CDR3, as DNA: TGTGCCAGCAGCGTAGGATTAGCCCGCACAGATACGCAGTATTTT. Full variable domain (outside the CDR3, taken from reference TRBV9 and TRBJ2-3): DSGVTQTPKHLITATGQRVTLRCSPRSGDLSVYWYQQSLDQGLQFLIQYYNGEERAKGNILERFSAQQFPDLHSELNLSSLELGDSALYFCASSVGLARTDTQYFGPGTRLTVL.